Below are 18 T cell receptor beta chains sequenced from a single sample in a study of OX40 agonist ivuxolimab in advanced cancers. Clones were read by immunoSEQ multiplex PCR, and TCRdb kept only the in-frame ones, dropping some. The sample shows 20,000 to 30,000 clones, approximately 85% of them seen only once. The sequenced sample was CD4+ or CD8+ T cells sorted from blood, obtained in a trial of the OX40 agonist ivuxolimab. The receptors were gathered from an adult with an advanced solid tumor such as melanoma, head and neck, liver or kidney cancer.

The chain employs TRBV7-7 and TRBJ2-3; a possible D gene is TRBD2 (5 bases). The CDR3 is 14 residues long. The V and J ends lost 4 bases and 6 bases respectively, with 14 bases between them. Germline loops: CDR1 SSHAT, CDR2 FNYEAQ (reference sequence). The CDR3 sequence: CASSSGLRVDTQYF. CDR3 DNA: TGTGCCAGCAGCTCGGGCCTGAGGGTCGATACGCAGTATTTT.

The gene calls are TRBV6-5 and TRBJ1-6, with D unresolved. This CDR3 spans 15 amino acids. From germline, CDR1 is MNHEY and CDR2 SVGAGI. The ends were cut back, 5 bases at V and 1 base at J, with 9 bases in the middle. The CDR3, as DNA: TGTGCCAGCAGTCCCGATACATCCTATAATTCACCCCTCCACTTT. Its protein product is CASSPDTSYNSPLHF.

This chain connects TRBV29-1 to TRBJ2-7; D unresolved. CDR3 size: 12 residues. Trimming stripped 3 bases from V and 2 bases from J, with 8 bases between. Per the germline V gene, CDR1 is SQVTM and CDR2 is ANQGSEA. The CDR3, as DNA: TGCAGCGTTGAGACGGCGACCTACGAGCAGTACTTC. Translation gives CSVETATYEQYF.

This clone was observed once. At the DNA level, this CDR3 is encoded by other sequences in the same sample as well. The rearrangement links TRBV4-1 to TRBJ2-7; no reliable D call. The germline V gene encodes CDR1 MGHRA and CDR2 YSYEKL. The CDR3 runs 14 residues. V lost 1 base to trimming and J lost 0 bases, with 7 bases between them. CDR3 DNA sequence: TGCGCCAGCAGCCAAGGCGTCCCCTCCTACGAGCAGTACTTC. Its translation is CASSQGVPSYEQYF.

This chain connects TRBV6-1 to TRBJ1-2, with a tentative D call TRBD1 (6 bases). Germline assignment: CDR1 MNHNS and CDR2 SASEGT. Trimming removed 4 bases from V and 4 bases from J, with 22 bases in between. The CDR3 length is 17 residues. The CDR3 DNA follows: TGTGCCAGCAGTGCGCGTACGAGGGGGGGGGCAAGCTATGGCTACACCTTC. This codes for CASSARTRGGASYGYTF.

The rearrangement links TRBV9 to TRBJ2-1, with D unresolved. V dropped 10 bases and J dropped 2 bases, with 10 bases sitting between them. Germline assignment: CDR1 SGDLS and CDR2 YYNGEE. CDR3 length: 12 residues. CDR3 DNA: TGTGCCTCTTCGACTGCCTACAATGAGCAGTTCTTC. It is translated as CASSTAYNEQFF. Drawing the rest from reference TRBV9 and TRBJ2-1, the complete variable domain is DSGVTQTPKHLITATGQRVTLRCSPRSGDLSVYWYQQSLDQGLQFLIQYYNGEERAKGNILERFSAQQFPDLHSELNLSSLELGDSALYFCASSTAYNEQFFGPGTRLTVL.

The CDR3 DNA sequence: TGTGCCACCAGCAGAGATTGGGCGGTTTTGGGGGTCACCGGGGAGCTGTTTTTT. Translating gives CATSRDWAVLGVTGELFF. The V and J genes are TRBV15 and TRBJ2-2; D tentatively fits TRBD1 or TRBD2 (5 bases each). The CDR3 consists of 18 residues. Germline CDR1 LNHNV, CDR2 YYDKDF (reference sequence). Trimming cost V 0 bases and J 4 bases, with 18 bases left between them.

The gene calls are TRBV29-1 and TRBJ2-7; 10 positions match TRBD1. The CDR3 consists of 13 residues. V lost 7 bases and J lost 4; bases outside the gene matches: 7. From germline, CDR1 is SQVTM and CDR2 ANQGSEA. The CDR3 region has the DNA TGCAGCGCCCGGGACAGGGGAACATACGAGCAGTACTTC. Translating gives CSARDRGTYEQYF.

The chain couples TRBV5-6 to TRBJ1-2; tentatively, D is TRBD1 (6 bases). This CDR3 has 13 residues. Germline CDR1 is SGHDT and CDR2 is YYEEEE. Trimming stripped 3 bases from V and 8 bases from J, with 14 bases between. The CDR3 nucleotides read TGTGCCAGCAGCTCAAATTACAGGGAAGGCTACACCTTC. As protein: CASSSNYREGYTF.

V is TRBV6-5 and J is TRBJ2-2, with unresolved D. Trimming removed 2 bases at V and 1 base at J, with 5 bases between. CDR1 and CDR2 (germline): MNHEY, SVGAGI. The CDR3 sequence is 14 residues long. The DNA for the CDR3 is TGTGCCAGCAGTTACGGACGGAACACCGGGGAGCTGTTTTTT. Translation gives CASSYGRNTGELFF.

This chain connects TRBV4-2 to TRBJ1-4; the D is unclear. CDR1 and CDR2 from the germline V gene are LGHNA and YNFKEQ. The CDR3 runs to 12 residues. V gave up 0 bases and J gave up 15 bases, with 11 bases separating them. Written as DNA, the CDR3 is TGTGCCAGCAGCCAAGAAGGGCCCATTATGTTTTTT. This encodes CASSQEGPIMFF.

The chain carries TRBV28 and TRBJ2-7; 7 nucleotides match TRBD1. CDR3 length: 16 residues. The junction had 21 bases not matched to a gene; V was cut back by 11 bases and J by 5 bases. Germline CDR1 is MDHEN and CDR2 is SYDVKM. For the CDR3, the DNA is TGTGCCTCTCCCCCGTGGCAGGGGGTAGAGTGGGACGAGCAGTACTTC. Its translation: CASPPWQGVEWDEQYF.

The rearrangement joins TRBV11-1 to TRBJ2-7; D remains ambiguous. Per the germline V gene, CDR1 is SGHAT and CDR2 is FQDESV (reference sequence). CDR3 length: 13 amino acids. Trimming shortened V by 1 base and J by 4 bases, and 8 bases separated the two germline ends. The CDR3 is CASSLEYRYEQYF. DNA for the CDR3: TGTGCCAGCAGCTTAGAATATAGATACGAGCAGTACTTC. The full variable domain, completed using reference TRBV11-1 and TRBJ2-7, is EAEVAQSPRYKITEKSQAVAFWCDPISGHATLYWYRQILGQGPELLVQFQDESVVDDSQLPKDRFSAERLKGVDSTLKIQPAELGDSAMYLCASSLEYRYEQYFGPGTRLTVT.

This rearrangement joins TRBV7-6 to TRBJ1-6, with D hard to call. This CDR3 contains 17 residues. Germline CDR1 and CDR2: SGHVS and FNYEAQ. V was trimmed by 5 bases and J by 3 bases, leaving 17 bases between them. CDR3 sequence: CASSQRGGSLYNSPLHF. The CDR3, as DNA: TGTGCCAGCAGCCAGCGAGGAGGCAGCCTCTATAATTCACCCCTCCACTTT.

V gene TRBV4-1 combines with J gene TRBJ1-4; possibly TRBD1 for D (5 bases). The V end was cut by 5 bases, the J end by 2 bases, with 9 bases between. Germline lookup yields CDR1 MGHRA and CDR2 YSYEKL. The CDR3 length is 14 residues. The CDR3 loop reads CASSEGYTNEKLFF. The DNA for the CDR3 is TGCGCCAGCAGCGAGGGGTATACTAATGAAAAACTGTTTTTT.

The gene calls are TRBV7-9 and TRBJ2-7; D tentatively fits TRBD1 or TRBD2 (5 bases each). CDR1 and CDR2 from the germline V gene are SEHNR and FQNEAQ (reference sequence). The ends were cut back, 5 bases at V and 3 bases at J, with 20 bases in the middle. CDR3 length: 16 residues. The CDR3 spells CASSPLSGAGVYEQYF. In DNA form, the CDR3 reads TGTGCCAGCAGCCCCCTGAGTGGGGCGGGCGTCTACGAGCAGTACTTC. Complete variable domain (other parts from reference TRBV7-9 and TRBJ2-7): DTGVSQNPRHKITKRGQNVTFRCDPISEHNRLYWYRQTLGQGPEFLTYFQNEAQLEKSRLLSDRFSAERPKGSFSTLEIQRTEQGDSAMYLCASSPLSGAGVYEQYFGPGTRLTVT.

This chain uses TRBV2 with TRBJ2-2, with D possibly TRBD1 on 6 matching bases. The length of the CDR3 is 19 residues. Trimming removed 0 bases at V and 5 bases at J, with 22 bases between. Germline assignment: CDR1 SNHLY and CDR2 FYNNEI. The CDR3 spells CASSEAQGTGRFLTGELFF. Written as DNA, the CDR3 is TGTGCCAGCAGTGAAGCTCAGGGGACGGGTCGCTTTCTGACCGGGGAGCTGTTTTTT.

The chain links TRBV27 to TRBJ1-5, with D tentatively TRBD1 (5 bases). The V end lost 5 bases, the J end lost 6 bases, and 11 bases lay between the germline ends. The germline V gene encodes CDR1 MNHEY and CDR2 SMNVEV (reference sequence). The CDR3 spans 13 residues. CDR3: CASSVQGPQPQHF. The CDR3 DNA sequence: TGTGCCAGCAGTGTGCAGGGACCTCAGCCCCAGCATTTT.